This T cell receptor beta chain is from a study of cytomegalovirus exposure and HLA in healthy donors. About the research overall: A subsequent analysis reported that the 120 or so validation repertoires were produced on the same platform that had also been used for the 600 to 700 first-cohort repertoires. General observations from the study: Reportedly, cytomegalovirus status was diagnosed with high sensitivity and specificity. First-cohort TCR clusters tended to co-occur in the 120 or so validation repertoires, a later analysis found. Associated with cytomegalovirus, according to the listing, were 150 to 200 TCR beta chains.

The table came from immunoSEQ multiplex PCR; TCRdb's copy has only in-frame clones and leaves some out. The table has 82,000 or so clones, 93% seen once. This clone showed up just once. What it recognizes is unknown. Germline-derived CDR1 and CDR2 are MGHRA and YSYEKL. The CDR3 covers 16 residues. J was trimmed by 1 base and V by 2 bases; bases with no gene match: 8. This sequence joins TRBV4-1 and TRBJ2-7; 7 positions match TRBD1. The clonotype comes from a man between 18 and 29 years old in good health and CMV-seronegative. The sample comprised PBMCs. The CDR3 DNA sequence: TGCGCCAGCAGCCAATCTCGGACAGGTAGTTCCTACGAGCAGTACTTC. This codes for CASSQSRTGSSYEQYF.